The clone carrying this T cell receptor (beta chain) was detected only once. Its target is unknown. The CDR3 loop spans 16 amino acids. Germline V gene data show CDR1 as LGHNA and CDR2 as YSLEER. V was clipped by 0 bases and J by 3 bases; unmatched bases: 5. This record belongs to a study of Tregs in tolerant kidney transplant recipients. Study findings and constraints: No direct test of biological reproducibility was done here. For some patients, primers changed over time, blocking nucleotide-level comparison. Few patients were studied, so findings need validation in larger groups. Donor-specific Treg expansion exceeded global Treg expansion in tolerant patients, suggesting antigen drive.

This table comes from immunoSEQ multiplex PCR, and its TCRdb copy is limited to in-frame clones, with some not included. The sample includes about 50,000 clones, roughly nine tenths seen only once; the top ten take roughly 15%. The nonmyeloablative bone marrow transplants came from related graft donors, with transient mixed chimerism. Sequenced here: CD8+ T cells from blood (PBMCs), sampled 12 months after the transplant. The receptor comes from a human patient who received a combined kidney and bone marrow transplant. A subset of T cells may come from the graft donor. The rearrangement links TRBV4-3 to TRBJ2-1, with 7 bases lining up with TRBD2. DNA of the CDR3: TGCGCCAGCAGCCAAGATCGAGCGGGGAGCTACAATGAGCAGTTCTTC. It codes for CASSQDRAGSYNEQFF.